This T cell receptor beta chain was recovered during a study of blood T cell repertoires in COVID-19. Study background: Sites across the United States, Italy and Spain contributed samples from acute and convalescent COVID-19. T cells, B-cell-depleted T cells, or PBMCs provided the cDNA or gDNA that served as material.

In the original workflow: By means of reference gene primer amplification, nucleated cell counts were estimated. Repertoires were generated with immunoSEQ multiplex PCR, while TCRdb's copy carries only in-frame clones and drops some. V, J and clone size were drawn from that table, and D and trimming were deduced from the DNA. The profile shows tens of thousands of clones, approximately 89% of them singletons. This TCR was sampled from a woman in her fifties or sixties with active COVID-19. The specimen sequenced was peripheral blood.

The CDR3 nucleotides are TGCAGCGGAATTTTGGGGACAGGTATCACTGAAGCTTTCTTT. Residues: CSGILGTGITEAFF. The chain is built from TRBV29-1 and TRBJ1-1, with 8 bases that match TRBD1. J lost 4 bases, V lost 7 bases, and 11 bases had no gene match. From germline, CDR1 is SQVTM and CDR2 ANQGSEA. CDR3 length: 14 amino acids.